The T cell receptor (beta chain) under discussion was sequenced for a study of shared clonotypes between healthy human individuals. The study's findings and limits: The genetic and exposure-history diversity represented was limited by few donors.

As for this clone: The antigen is undetermined.

Measured with immunoSEQ multiplex PCR; TCRdb has only the in-frame clones, and not every one. This table holds 2,100,000 or so clones, more than 90% found once. CDR1 and CDR2 (germline): LGHNA, YSLEER. The CDR3 runs 14 residues. V lost 4 bases and J 5 bases, leaving 12 bases between the germline ends. Only Caucasian adults living in Nashville, Tennessee made up the donor group. The chain couples TRBV4-3 to TRBJ1-5; D perhaps matches TRBD1 (5 bases). Sequences were obtained from naive CD4+ T cells sorted from blood. Subset in this sample: CD45RA+ positively selected. The sequence derives from a man younger than 35 in good health. The CDR3 coding sequence is TGCGCCAGCAGCCTCGATGAGGGACATCAGCCCCAGCATTTT. Encoded protein: CASSLDEGHQPQHF.